The rows below give T cell receptor beta chains drawn from one sample of a study of regulatory T cells in long-lasting Graves disease. TCRdb re-called the multiplex PCR reads through MiXCR, storing one row per CDR3 protein. The sample consists of roughly 530,000 distinct CDR3 sequences, 16% of them appearing once. These data were also filed under a second study, of T cells in Graves' hyperthyroidism and ophthalmopathy.

Source: peripheral blood mononuclear cells (PBMCs), taken at new diagnosis, from a patient treated with antithyroid drugs. The receptors originated from a woman aged 40 to 65 with Graves disease. CDR3s include the opening cysteine and the closing phenylalanine or tryptophan. D genes are given only for firm matches. Only part of the rows carry a size: once, few, many, or a class if the clone is expanded.

V gene	D gene	J gene	clone size	CDR3 protein	CDR3 DNA
TRBV19	TRBD1	TRBJ2-1	many	CASRQGFPYNEQFF	TGTGCCAGTAGACAGGGGTTTCCCTACAATGAGCAGTTCTTC
TRBV5-1	-	TRBJ1-1	-	CASSLDINSEAFF	TGCGCCAGCAGCCTAGACATAAACTCTGAAGCTTTCTTT
TRBV24-1	-	TRBJ1-1	-	CATSPGNTEAFF	TGTGCCACCAGCCCGGGGAACACTGAAGCTTTCTTT
TRBV28	-	TRBJ2-2	-	CASHGDTNTGELLF	TGTGCCAGCCACGGGGATACGAACACCGGGGAGCTGCTTTTT
TRBV20-1	-	TRBJ1-4	-	CSATTGIGEKLFF	TGCAGTGCTACAACAGGGATCGGTGAAAAACTGTTTTTT
TRBV9	-	TRBJ2-2	-	CASSVLRVPWELFF	TGTGCCAGCAGCGTATTGAGGGTACCCTGGGAGCTGTTTTTT
TRBV5-1	-	TRBJ1-4	few	CASRDGASKGNEKLFF	TGCGCCAGCAGAGATGGGGCTTCTAAAGGGAATGAAAAACTGTTTTTT
TRBV11-1	-	TRBJ1-6	-	CASRSDSNSPLHF	TGTGCCAGCAGGTCCGACTCTAATTCACCCCTCCACTTT
TRBV15	-	TRBJ1-4	many	CATSRETGTNEKLFF	TGTGCCACCAGCAGAGAAACAGGGACTAATGAAAAACTGTTTTTT
TRBV5-1	TRBD1	TRBJ2-2	once	CASSLGTAYTGELFF	TGCGCCAGCAGTTTGGGGACAGCGTACACCGGGGAGCTGTTTTTT
TRBV4-1	-	TRBJ1-5	-	CASSQVSGHNSNQPQHF	TGCGCCAGCAGCCAAGTTTCGGGACACAATAGCAATCAGCCCCAGCATTTT
TRBV12-3/TRBV12-4	TRBD1	TRBJ1-5	few	CASSPTGSPRQPQHF	TGTGCCAGCAGCCCGACAGGGTCCCCCAGGCAGCCCCAGCATTTT
TRBV24-1	-	TRBJ2-5	-	CATSDLSSYGETQYF	TGTGCCACCAGTGATCTGTCCTCCTATGGGGAGACCCAGTACTTC
TRBV28	TRBD1	TRBJ1-1	-	CASRSTGTAIEAFF	TGTGCCAGCAGATCAACCGGGACAGCTATAGAAGCTTTCTTT
TRBV28	-	TRBJ1-5	-	CASRVGDQPQHF	TGTGCCAGCAGAGTAGGGGATCAGCCCCAGCATTTT
TRBV20-1	-	TRBJ2-1	-	CSARRGYTYYNEQFF	TGCAGTGCTAGGAGGGGTTATACGTACTACAATGAGCAGTTCTTC
TRBV4-1	TRBD1	TRBJ1-1	many	CASSHLQDRAKTEAFF	TGCGCCAGCAGCCATCTTCAGGACAGGGCAAAGACTGAAGCTTTCTTT
TRBV18	-	TRBJ1-6	-	CASSPAPVGGGSPLHF	TGTGCCAGCTCACCAGCCCCGGTAGGGGGTGGTTCACCCCTCCACTTT
TRBV2	-	TRBJ1-1	many	CASSLKAGETEAFF	TGTGCCAGCAGCCTAAAGGCGGGGGAGACTGAAGCTTTCTTT
TRBV2	TRBD1	TRBJ1-4	many	CASGDRQGEKLFF	TGTGCCAGCGGGGATCGACAGGGAGAAAAACTGTTTTTT
TRBV3-1	-	TRBJ2-2	-	CASSQGTVTGELFF	TGTGCCAGCAGCCAAGGGACCGTCACCGGGGAGCTGTTTTTT
TRBV29-1	TRBD1	TRBJ1-1	few	CSSGQGWANTEAFF	TGCAGCTCAGGACAGGGTTGGGCGAACACTGAAGCTTTCTTT
TRBV15	-	TRBJ1-2	-	CATSRDVGYTF	TGTGCCACCAGCAGAGATGTTGGCTACACCTTC
TRBV12-3/TRBV12-4	-	TRBJ1-1	many	CASSQGGLVGGTEAFF	TGTGCCAGCAGTCAAGGCGGCCTGGTAGGAGGTACTGAAGCTTTCTTT
TRBV3-1	-	TRBJ2-1	many	CASSQDRVKQFF	TGTGCCAGCAGCCAAGATCGGGTAAAGCAGTTCTTC
TRBV12-3/TRBV12-4	-	TRBJ1-6	many	CASSPTWVGVSPLHF	TGTGCCAGCAGCCCTACCTGGGTTGGGGTTTCACCCCTCCACTTT
TRBV10-1	-	TRBJ2-3	many	CASSEGSGDTQYF	TGCGCCAGCAGTGAGGGGTCGGGGGATACGCAGTATTTT
TRBV12-3/TRBV12-4	-	TRBJ2-3	many	CASSLIRLTTVSDTQYF	TGTGCCAGCAGTTTGATCCGCCTGACTACTGTCTCGGATACGCAGTATTTT
TRBV30	-	TRBJ2-6	few	CAWGSSSGANVLTF	TGTGCCTGGGGCAGTAGCTCTGGGGCCAACGTCCTGACTTTC
TRBV6-1	-	TRBJ2-7	many	CASRGTFSSYEQYF	TGTGCCAGCAGGGGGACTTTTAGCTCCTACGAGCAGTACTTC
TRBV5-1	-	TRBJ2-6	few	CASSLESGANVLTF	TGCGCCAGCAGCTTGGAATCTGGGGCCAACGTCCTGACTTTC
TRBV7-9	TRBD1	TRBJ1-5	many	CASSLGGQGIGQPQHF	TGTGCCAGCAGCTTAGGAGGACAGGGGATAGGTCAGCCCCAGCATTTT
TRBV4-1	TRBD1	TRBJ1-2	-	CASSQVFRQGHSGYTF	TGCGCCAGCAGCCAAGTTTTTAGACAGGGACATTCGGGCTACACCTTC
TRBV25-1	-	TRBJ1-2	once	CASSESAVSNYGYTF	TGTGCCAGCAGTGAATCGGCAGTGAGTAACTATGGCTACACCTTC
TRBV25-1	-	TRBJ1-2	-	CASSESRGYGYTF	TGTGCCAGCAGTGAATCGCGTGGCTATGGCTACACCTTC
TRBV20-1	TRBD1	TRBJ1-4	few	CSAREPTGTGKKLFF	TGCAGTGCTAGAGAACCTACCGGGACAGGGAAAAAACTGTTTTTT
TRBV4-2	TRBD2	TRBJ2-5	-	CASSQALLAGQETQYF	TGTGCCAGCAGCCAAGCCCTTTTAGCGGGGCAAGAGACCCAGTACTTC
TRBV11-3	-	TRBJ2-2	many	CASSVYGGIHTGELFF	TGTGCCAGCAGCGTTTACGGGGGAATACACACCGGGGAGCTGTTTTTT
TRBV12-3/TRBV12-4	-	TRBJ1-2	many	CASSSTRYGYTF	TGTGCCAGCAGCTCAACACGCTATGGCTACACCTTC
TRBV3-1	TRBD1	TRBJ1-2	many	CASSPGQGLEGYTF	TGTGCCAGCAGCCCCGGACAGGGGCTAGAAGGCTACACCTTC